This T cell receptor (beta chain) was obtained from a study of response to subunit inactivated influenza vaccine. Study-level results: Authors proposed each seasonal influenza vaccination draws in few new T cells.

The CDR3 covers 17 residues. Per germline, CDR1 DFQATT and CDR2 SNEGSKA (reference sequence). Trimming stripped 0 bases from V and 2 bases from J, with 18 bases between. TCRdb re-called the RT-PCR reads with MiXCR, one entry per CDR3 protein. The sample records 450,000 to 700,000 distinct CDR3 sequences, 14% being singletons. There are a few counts of this clonotype. Its antigen is not known. The material sequenced was PBMCs from blood, taken approximately 13 days after vaccination. The source is a man aged 50-59 years who received an inactivated influenza vaccine. The genes are TRBV20-1 and TRBJ2-3, with D possibly matching TRBD2 (5 bases). This CDR3 reads CSARDRSPSTSTDTQYF. CDR3 nucleotides: TGCAGTGCTAGAGATCGGTCTCCTAGCACTTCCACAGATACGCAGTATTTT.